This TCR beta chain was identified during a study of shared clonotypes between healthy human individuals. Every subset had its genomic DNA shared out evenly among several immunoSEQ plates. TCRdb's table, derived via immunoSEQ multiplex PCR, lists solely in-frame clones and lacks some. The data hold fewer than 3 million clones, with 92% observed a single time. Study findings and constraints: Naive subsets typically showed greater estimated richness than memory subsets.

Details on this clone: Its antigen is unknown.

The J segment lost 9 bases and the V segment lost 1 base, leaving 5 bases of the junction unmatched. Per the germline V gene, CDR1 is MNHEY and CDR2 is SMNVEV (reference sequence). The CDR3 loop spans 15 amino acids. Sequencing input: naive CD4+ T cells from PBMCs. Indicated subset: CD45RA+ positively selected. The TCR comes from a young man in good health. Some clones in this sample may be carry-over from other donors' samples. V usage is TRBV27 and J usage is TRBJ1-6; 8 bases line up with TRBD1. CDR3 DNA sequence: TGTGCCAGCAGTTTATTCTCAGGGGGCGGTTCACCCCTCCACTTT. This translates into CASSLFSGGGSPLHF.